This TCR beta chain originates from a study of blood T cell repertoires in COVID-19. Turning to the study itself: Samples came from the United States, Italy and Spain, spanning acute and convalescent COVID-19.

Per the authors' pipeline: Reference gene primer amplification gave nucleated cell count estimates. Profiling relied on immunoSEQ multiplex PCR, and the TCRdb table lists in-frame clones only, not all of them. That table is the source of V, J and clone size, and D and trimming were worked out from the DNA. The table lists fewer than 70,000 clones, about nine tenths of them singletons. This clonotype was sampled from a woman between 65 and 79 years old with active COVID-19. The sample was peripheral blood.

The CDR3 sequence is CASSGTGGFQPQHF. The CDR3 region has the DNA TGTGCCAGTAGCGGGACAGGGGGCTTTCAGCCCCAGCATTTT. The V call is TRBV19, the J call TRBJ1-5, with 12 bases matching TRBD1. V shed 6 bases and J 6 bases; nucleotides not matched to a gene: 3. CDR3 size: 14 residues. Germline V gives CDR1 LNHDA, CDR2 SQIVND (reference sequence). Full variable domain (outside the CDR3, taken from reference TRBV19 and TRBJ1-5): DGGITQSPKYLFRKEGQNVTLSCEQNLNHDAMYWYRQDPGQGLRLIYYSQIVNDFQKGDIAEGYSVSREKKESFPLTVTSAQKNPTAFYLCASSGTGGFQPQHFGDGTRLSIL.